This TCR beta chain was profiled in a study of blood T cell repertoires in COVID-19. Across the study: There were acute and convalescent COVID-19 samples, and they came from the United States, Italy and Spain. T cells, B-cell-depleted T cells, or PBMCs provided the cDNA or gDNA that served as material.

The CDR3 contains 14 residues. Trimming at V came to 1 base and at J to 3 bases, leaving 2 bases not matched to a gene. CDR1 SGDLS and CDR2 YYNGEE come from the germline V gene. Clones were sequenced by immunoSEQ multiplex PCR, and TCRdb holds only the in-frame ones, with some missing. In the table there are about 120,000 clones, roughly four fifths of which are singletons. The sequenced sample was peripheral blood. This sequence joins TRBV9 and TRBJ2-5; 8 positions agree with TRBD2. This TCR came from a human donor in a cohort sampled during active COVID-19. The CDR3 loop is CASSVSGGEETQYF. In nucleotides, the CDR3 is TGTGCCAGCAGCGTAAGCGGGGGAGAAGAGACCCAGTACTTC.